This T cell receptor (beta chain) was sequenced for a study of blood T cells in healthy people across ages. Notes on the study in general: Shifts in expanded clonotypes may have been confounded by donor CMV status, which was unknown. When set beside aged donors, long-lived donors presented more naive CD4+ cells and higher diversity.

Combining a sample-barcoded 5' primer with a J-beta primer mix, a second PCR ran for roughly 6 to 12 cycles. No fewer than 3 million CDR3-containing paired-end reads came from each sample. Via MiXCR, TCRdb re-called the 5' RACE reads, giving one row per CDR3 protein. The sample shows approximately 320,000 distinct CDR3 sequences, roughly 26% of them seen only once. Comment on this clonotype: The antigen is unknown.

Deletions cut 9 bases from V and 3 bases from J, with 12 bases between. The CDR3 loop spans 13 amino acids. The sequenced sample consisted of blood. The source is a woman between 65 and 79 years old in good health. The chain carries TRBV12-3 or TRBV12-4 and TRBJ1-5; D perhaps matches TRBD1 (5 bases). DNA for the CDR3: TGTGCCAGTGCGGGGCAGTTCAATCAGCCCCAGCATTTT. It specifies CASAGQFNQPQHF.